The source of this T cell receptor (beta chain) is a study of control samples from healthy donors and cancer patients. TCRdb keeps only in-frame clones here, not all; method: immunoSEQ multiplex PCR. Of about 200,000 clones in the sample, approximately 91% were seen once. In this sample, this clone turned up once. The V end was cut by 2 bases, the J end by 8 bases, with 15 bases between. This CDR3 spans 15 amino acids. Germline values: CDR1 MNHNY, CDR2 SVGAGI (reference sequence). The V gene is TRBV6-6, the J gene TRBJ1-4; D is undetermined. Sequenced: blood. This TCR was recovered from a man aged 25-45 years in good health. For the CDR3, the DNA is TGTGCCAGCAGTTACGAACGTCGGGTGTGGGAAAAACTGTTTTTT. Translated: CASSYERRVWEKLFF.